The 29 T cell receptor beta chains below were found in one sample sequenced in a study of Tregs in tolerant kidney transplant recipients. Produced via immunoSEQ multiplex PCR; TCRdb's table is partial and in-frame only. The profile shows over 50,000 clones, approximately 83% of them singletons. The sample was Tregs from blood, taken before the transplant. All receptors derive from a human donor who received a combined kidney and bone marrow transplant.

The J gene is TRBJ2-3, the V gene TRBV5-1; D perhaps matches TRBD2 (6 bases). The CDR3 runs to 15 residues. V was shortened by 2 bases and J by 6 bases, with 16 bases between the two germline ends. CDR1 is SGHRS, CDR2 YFSETQ, per germline. CDR3 in amino acids: CASSFLAGTEDTQYF. DNA of the CDR3: TGCGCCAGCAGCTTCTTAGCCGGGACTGAGGATACGCAGTATTTT. Variable domain in full (rest from reference TRBV5-1 and TRBJ2-3): KAGVTQTPRYLIKTRGQQVTLSCSPISGHRSVSWYQQTPGQGLQFLFEYFSETQRNKGNFPGRFSGRQFSNSRSEMNVSTLELGDSALYLCASSFLAGTEDTQYFGPGTRLTVL.

V usage is TRBV6-5 and J usage is TRBJ2-1, with 8 bases identical to TRBD1. The CDR3 has 12 residues. From germline, CDR1 is MNHEY and CDR2 SVGAGI. J was trimmed by 8 bases and V by 6 bases; bases with no gene match: 3. CDR3 sequence reads: CASRYRGDEQFF. Written as DNA, the CDR3 is TGTGCCAGCAGATACAGGGGGGATGAGCAGTTCTTC.

The V and J genes are TRBV6-5 and TRBJ1-4, with D unclear. This CDR3 contains 14 residues. Germline lookup yields CDR1 MNHEY and CDR2 SVGAGI. Trimming took 4 bases from V and 0 from J, leaving 6 bases between them. The DNA for the CDR3 is TGTGCCAGCAGTTTCAGCGCAACTAATGAAAAACTGTTTTTT. It yields the protein CASSFSATNEKLFF.

The CDR3 coding sequence is TGTGCCAGCAGGCGCAACGGGTCTCGGACTGAAGCTTTCTTT. Translating it yields CASRRNGSRTEAFF. The chain employs TRBV28 and TRBJ1-1; no clear D. Looked up from germline, CDR1 is MDHEN and CDR2 is SYDVKM. The CDR3 length is 14 residues. V gave up 6 bases and J gave up 5 bases, with 16 bases separating them.

This clone showed up just once. V is TRBV20-1 and J is TRBJ1-2; no reliable D call. The V end was cut by 3 bases, the J end by 9 bases, with 5 bases between. The CDR3 totals 9 residues. CDR1 is DFQATT and CDR2 is SNEGSKA in the germline V gene (reference sequence). CDR3 sequence (DNA): TGCAGTGCTAGTTCCCGCTACACCTTC. This gives the protein CSASSRYTF.

The gene calls are TRBV9 and TRBJ2-3, with 12 positions matching TRBD2. V trimming: 3 bases; J trimming: 6 bases; junction bases outside the gene matches: 8. In germline, CDR1 is SGDLS, CDR2 YYNGEE. CDR3 length: 16 residues. The CDR3 DNA reads as TGTGCCAGCAGCGACGGACTAGCGGGATGGACGGATACGCAGTATTTT. Protein: CASSDGLAGWTDTQYF.

This chain's CDR3 is CASSLASTSGRGNEQFF. DNA for the CDR3: TGCGCCAGCAGCTTGGCCTCGACTAGCGGGAGGGGTAATGAGCAGTTCTTC. The chain uses TRBV5-1 and TRBJ2-1; 14 bases are a match to TRBD2. The CDR3 length is 17 residues. J lost 7 bases, V lost 0 bases, and 6 bases had no gene match. CDR1 is SGHRS, CDR2 YFSETQ, per germline.

In DNA form, the CDR3 reads TGCACCAGCAGCCAAGGCCGGGGACTAGCGGGAATGGATGAGCAGTTCTTC. This sequence encodes CTSSQGRGLAGMDEQFF. This chain links TRBV1 with TRBJ2-1; the D call in the table, TRBD2, was not verified against the DNA. TRBV1 is noted as a pseudogene. The CDR3 loop spans 17 amino acids.

This clone has just a few counts. The chain recombines TRBV2 with TRBJ1-1, with 7 bases fitting TRBD1. The CDR3 contains 16 residues. Germline-derived CDR1 and CDR2 are SNHLY and FYNNEI. V was clipped by 4 bases and J by 5 bases; unmatched bases: 13. In DNA form, the CDR3 reads TGTGCCAGCAGTGCGCCGAGGGGGCGAAGGTGGACTGAAGCTTTCTTT. Translation: CASSAPRGRRWTEAFF.

This clone has a single count. The J gene is TRBJ1-2, the V gene TRBV5-1; possible D gene TRBD1, 5 bases. The V and J ends lost 3 bases and 4 bases respectively, with 16 bases between them. Germline V CDR1 and CDR2: SGHRS, YFSETQ. The CDR3 contains 15 residues. Here the CDR3 reads CASSSSSQGIYGYTF. The CDR3 nucleotides read TGCGCCAGCAGCTCATCATCCCAGGGTATCTATGGCTACACCTTC.

The chain is built from TRBV6-5 and TRBJ2-7; D remains ambiguous. Germline V gene data show CDR1 as MNHEY and CDR2 as SVGAGI. The CDR3 is made up of 15 amino acids. Trimming cost V 5 bases and J 0 bases, with 14 bases left between them. The CDR3 loop reads CASSNPRPTSYEQYF. The CDR3 nucleotides are TGTGCCAGCAGTAACCCGAGACCTACCTCCTACGAGCAGTACTTC.

V usage is TRBV7-9 and J usage is TRBJ1-4; tentative D call: TRBD1 (6 bases). Trimming stripped 11 bases from V and 3 bases from J, with 13 bases between. The CDR3 totals 13 residues. Germline assignment: CDR1 SEHNR and CDR2 FQNEAQ (reference sequence). The CDR3 nucleotides are TGTGCCTCCCGGGGGGCGCCTAATGAAAAACTGTTTTTT. This translates into CASRGAPNEKLFF.

The chain couples TRBV30 to TRBJ1-2; TRBD1 agrees at 8 bases. Germline V gene sequence: CDR1 GTSNPN, CDR2 SVGIG (reference sequence). Trimming removed 3 bases from V and 2 bases from J; junction bases left unmatched: 14. This CDR3 region has 17 residues. The CDR3 loop is CAWRTRYRDRQNYGYTF. The CDR3 DNA reads TGTGCCTGGAGGACCCGTTACCGGGACAGGCAGAACTATGGCTACACCTTC.

The CDR3 coding sequence is TGTGCCAGCAGCCCCGGGACAGGGGTCACCTACGAGCAGTACTTC. Translation: CASSPGTGVTYEQYF. The gene calls are TRBV5-5 and TRBJ2-7; the match to TRBD1 covers 10 bases. V trimming: 4 bases; J trimming: 2 bases; junction bases outside the gene matches: 6. The CDR3 consists of 15 residues. Germline CDR1 SGHKS, CDR2 YYEKEE (reference sequence). The whole variable domain, filled in from reference TRBV5-5 and TRBJ2-7, reads DAGVTQSPTHLIKTRGQQVTLRCSPISGHKSVSWYQQVLGQGPQFIFQYYEKEERGRGNFPDRFSARQFPNYSSELNVNALLLGDSALYLCASSPGTGVTYEQYFGPGTRLTVT.

The rearrangement uses TRBV10-3 and TRBJ2-3, with D maybe TRBD1 (5 bases). The CDR3 has 13 amino acids. V was cut by 10 bases and J by 2 bases, with 13 bases left in between. The germline V gene has CDR1 ENHRY and CDR2 SYGVKD. CDR3 DNA sequence: TGTGCCACGACGACAGAAAACACAGATACGCAGTATTTT. Encoded protein: CATTTENTDTQYF.

The chain links TRBV19 to TRBJ2-1; 8 nucleotides agree with TRBD2. The CDR3 contains 13 residues. V lost 8 bases and J lost 8; bases outside the gene matches: 8. Germline assignment: CDR1 LNHDA and CDR2 SQIVND (reference sequence). In DNA form, the CDR3 reads TGTGCCAGTGCTCAGCGGGGGTCCGATGAGCAGTTCTTC. Encoded protein: CASAQRGSDEQFF.

The J gene is TRBJ2-3, the V gene TRBV5-1; D is tentatively TRBD1 or TRBD2 (5 bases each). The CDR3 covers 14 residues. CDR1 and CDR2 (germline): SGHRS, YFSETQ. The V end lost 0 bases, the J end lost 1 base, and 6 bases lay between the germline ends. The CDR3 sequence is CASSLGDRTDTQYF. The CDR3 DNA follows: TGCGCCAGCAGCTTGGGGGACCGCACAGATACGCAGTATTTT.

With regard to this clone: Sequence at one end of the junction differs from germline and may be a read error. This chain uses TRBV28 with TRBJ1-3; 8 positions agree with TRBD1. There are 16 residues in the CDR3. In germline, CDR1 is MDHEN, CDR2 SYDVKM. Here the CDR3 reads CASSLSGQGSRNTIYF. In DNA, the CDR3 is TGTGCCAGCAGTTTATCCGGACAGGGCTCTAGAAACACCATATATTTT.

The chain recombines TRBV5-1 with TRBJ1-1; TRBD1 is a possible D gene (5 bases). The CDR3 has 14 amino acids. Germline V lookup: CDR1 SGHRS, CDR2 YFSETQ. Trimming took 2 bases from V and 1 from J, leaving 9 bases between them. The DNA for the CDR3 is TGCGCCAGCAGCTTCCCCGACAGGAACACTGAAGCTTTCTTT. It translates to CASSFPDRNTEAFF.

The rearrangement uses TRBV2 and TRBJ2-5; no firm D call. The J call may be mistaken, given a closer DNA end match to TRBJ2-7. The CDR3 contains 14 residues. Germline assignment: CDR1 SNHLY and CDR2 FYNNEI. DNA for the CDR3: TGTGCCAGCATAGAGCAAGAGATAACCTACGAGCAGTACTTC. Translating it yields CASIEQEITYEQYF.

This rearrangement joins TRBV2 to TRBJ2-7; D is undetermined. This CDR3 contains 11 residues. Trimming removed 4 bases from V and 2 bases from J, with 3 bases in between. CDR1 and CDR2 from the germline V gene are SNHLY and FYNNEI. The CDR3 sequence: CASSVAYEQYF. The CDR3 DNA sequence: TGTGCCAGCAGTGTTGCCTACGAGCAGTACTTC. The variable domain in full, with the rest retrieved from reference TRBV2 and TRBJ2-7, is EPEVTQTPSHQVTQMGQEVILRCVPISNHLYFYWYRQILGQKVEFLVSFYNNEISEKSEIFDDQFSVERPDGSNFTLKIRSTKLEDSAMYFCASSVAYEQYFGPGTRLTVT.

CDR3 loop: CASSLGGPERAPDHYGYTF. CDR3 in DNA: TGTGCCAGCAGCTTGGGGGGACCCGAGAGAGCTCCAGACCATTATGGCTACACCTTC. The genes are TRBV5-4 and TRBJ1-2, with D possibly matching TRBD1 (5 bases). The CDR3 length is 19 residues. The ends were cut back, 0 bases at V and 5 bases at J, with 26 bases in the middle. Germline CDR1 is SGHNT and CDR2 is YYREEE (reference sequence).

The CDR3 DNA reads TGTGCCAGCAGCGCCCCGGACTTTTTATCGGATGAGCAGTTCTTC. Its protein product is CASSAPDFLSDEQFF. The chain combines TRBV7-2 with TRBJ2-1, with a tentative D call TRBD2 (5 bases). The CDR3 runs to 15 residues. The V gene lost 5 bases and the J gene lost 8 bases, with 19 bases spanning the gap. Germline CDR1 reads SGHTA; CDR2 reads FQGNSA.

This chain joins TRBV19 and TRBJ1-2; D is perhaps TRBD1 (5 bases). The V end was cut by 5 bases, the J end by 4 bases, with 17 bases between. Germline lookup yields CDR1 LNHDA and CDR2 SQIVND (reference sequence). The CDR3 contains 15 residues. The CDR3 loop is CASSAQGPLGYGYTF. DNA for the CDR3: TGTGCCAGTAGTGCCCAGGGTCCACTCGGCTATGGCTACACCTTC.

V usage is TRBV4-1 and J usage is TRBJ1-2, with no clear D. The germline V gene encodes CDR1 MGHRA and CDR2 YSYEKL. The CDR3 loop spans 14 amino acids. Trimming pared 2 bases from V and 8 bases from J, leaving 15 bases between. The CDR3 reads CASSQPGGVAGYTF. CDR3 bases: TGCGCCAGCAGCCAACCCGGCGGGGTTGCAGGCTACACCTTC.

This CDR3 reads CSVQRSYNEQFF. CDR3 nucleotide sequence: TGCAGCGTTCAGCGGTCCTACAATGAGCAGTTCTTC. The rearrangement joins TRBV29-1 to TRBJ2-1, with a possible D match to TRBD2 (5 bases). The CDR3 is made up of 12 amino acids. Germline V gives CDR1 SQVTM, CDR2 ANQGSEA. Trimming left V 5 bases short and J 1 base short, with 6 bases between.

The rearrangement joins TRBV6-5 to TRBJ1-1, with D unresolved. From germline, CDR1 is MNHEY and CDR2 SVGAGI. The CDR3 has 15 amino acids. V was cut by 2 bases and J by 4 bases, with 14 bases left in between. The CDR3 bases are TGTGCCAGCAGTTACCGTACTAAGGGCCCCACTGAAGCTTTCTTT. The encoded protein is CASSYRTKGPTEAFF.

This clone was recorded only once. The V gene is TRBV9, the J gene TRBJ2-7, with TRBD1 identical over 8 bases. The V and J ends lost 4 bases and 2 bases, in that order; junction bases with no gene match: 14. Germline V lookup: CDR1 SGDLS, CDR2 YYNGEE. CDR3 size: 17 residues. For the CDR3, the DNA is TGTGCCAGCAGCCCCCACCCTACCGGGACAGGTACCTACGAGCAGTACTTC. Amino acids: CASSPHPTGTGTYEQYF.

The chain is built from TRBV28 and TRBJ1-5, with D uncertain. V lost 6 bases, J lost 5 bases, and 17 bases lay in between. Germline-derived CDR1 and CDR2 are MDHEN and SYDVKM. The CDR3 is 15 amino acids. The CDR3 loop reads CASRDERARDQPQHF. Written as DNA, the CDR3 is TGTGCCAGCAGGGACGAGCGGGCGCGGGATCAGCCCCAGCATTTT.